This T cell receptor beta chain was observed in a study of blood T cell repertoires in COVID-19. In the original workflow: Nucleated cell number was recorded as an estimate derived from reference gene primer amplification. Clones were read by immunoSEQ multiplex PCR, and TCRdb kept only the in-frame ones, dropping some. Clonal size and the V and J genes are those of that table, whereas D and trimming came from the DNA. The sample holds around 320,000 clones; approximately 85% are singletons and the top ten take approximately 7.6%. There are 15 residues in the CDR3. The germline CDR1 and CDR2 sequences are KGHDR and SFDVKD. The V and J ends lost 3 bases and 3 bases respectively, with 13 bases between them.

This chain uses TRBV24-1 with TRBJ1-1; TRBD1 might be the D (5 bases). This sequence was found in a human donor in a cohort sampled during active COVID-19. The sequencing sample was made of peripheral blood. CDR3 sequence reads: CATSDNGGADTEAFF. The CDR3 DNA is TGTGCCACCAGTGATAACGGCGGGGCGGACACTGAAGCTTTCTTT.